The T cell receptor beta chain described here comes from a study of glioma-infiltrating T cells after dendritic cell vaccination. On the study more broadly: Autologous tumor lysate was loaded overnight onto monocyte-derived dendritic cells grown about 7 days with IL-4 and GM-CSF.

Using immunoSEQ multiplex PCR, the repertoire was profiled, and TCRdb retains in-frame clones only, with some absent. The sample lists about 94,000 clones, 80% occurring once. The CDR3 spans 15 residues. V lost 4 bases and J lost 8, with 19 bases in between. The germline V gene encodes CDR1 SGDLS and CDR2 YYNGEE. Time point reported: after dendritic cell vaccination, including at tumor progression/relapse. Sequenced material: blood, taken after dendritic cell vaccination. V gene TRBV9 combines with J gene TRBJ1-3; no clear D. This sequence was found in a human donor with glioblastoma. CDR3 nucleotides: TGTGCCAGCAGCCCCCACTCGAGGCAGAGGGACACCATATATTTT. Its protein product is CASSPHSRQRDTIYF.